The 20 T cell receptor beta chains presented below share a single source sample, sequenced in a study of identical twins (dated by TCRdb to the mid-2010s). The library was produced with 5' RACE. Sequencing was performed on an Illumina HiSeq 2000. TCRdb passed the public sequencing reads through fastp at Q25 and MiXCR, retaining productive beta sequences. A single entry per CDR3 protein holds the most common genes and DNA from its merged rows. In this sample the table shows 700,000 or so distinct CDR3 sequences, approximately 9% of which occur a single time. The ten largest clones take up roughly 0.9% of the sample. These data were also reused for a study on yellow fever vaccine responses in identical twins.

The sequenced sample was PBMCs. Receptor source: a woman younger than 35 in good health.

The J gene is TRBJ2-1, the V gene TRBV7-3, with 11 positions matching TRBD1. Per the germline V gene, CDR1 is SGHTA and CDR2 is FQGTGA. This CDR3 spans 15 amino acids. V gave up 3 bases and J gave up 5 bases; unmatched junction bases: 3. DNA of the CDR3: TGTGCCAGCAGCTTCGGACAGGGGGCGGACAATGAGCAGTTCTTC. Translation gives CASSFGQGADNEQFF. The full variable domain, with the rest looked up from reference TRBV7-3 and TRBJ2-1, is GAGVSQTPSNKVTEKGKYVELRCDPISGHTALYWYRQSLGQGPEFLIYFQGTGAADDSGLPNDRFFAVRPEGSVSTLKIQRTERGDSAVYLCASSFGQGADNEQFFGPGTRLTVL.

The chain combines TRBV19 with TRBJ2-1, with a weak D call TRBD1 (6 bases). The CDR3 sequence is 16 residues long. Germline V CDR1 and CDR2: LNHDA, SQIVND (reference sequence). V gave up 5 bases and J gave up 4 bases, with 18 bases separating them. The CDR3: CASSDLLRDNYNEQFF. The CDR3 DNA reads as TGTGCCAGTAGTGACCTCCTCCGGGACAATTACAATGAGCAGTTCTTC.

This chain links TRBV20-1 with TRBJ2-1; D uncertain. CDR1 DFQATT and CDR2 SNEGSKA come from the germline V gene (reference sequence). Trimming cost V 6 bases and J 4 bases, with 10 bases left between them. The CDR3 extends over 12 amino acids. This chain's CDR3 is CSAKFRYNEQFF. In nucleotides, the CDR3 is TGCAGTGCAAAGTTCAGGTACAATGAGCAGTTCTTC.

CDR3 region: CASRTEFYGYTF. The CDR3 DNA is TGTGCCAGCAGGACAGAATTCTATGGCTACACCTTC. The chain uses TRBV21-1 and TRBJ1-2; no check of the table's D call, TRBD1, against the DNA was made. TRBV21-1 is recorded as a pseudogene. The CDR3 is made up of 12 amino acids.

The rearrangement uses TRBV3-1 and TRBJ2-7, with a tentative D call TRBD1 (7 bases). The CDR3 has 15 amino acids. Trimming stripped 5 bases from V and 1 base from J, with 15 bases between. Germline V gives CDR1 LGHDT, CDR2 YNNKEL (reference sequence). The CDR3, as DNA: TGTGCCAGCAGCAAGAGCAGGGGGGATTCCTACGAGCAGTACTTC. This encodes CASSKSRGDSYEQYF.

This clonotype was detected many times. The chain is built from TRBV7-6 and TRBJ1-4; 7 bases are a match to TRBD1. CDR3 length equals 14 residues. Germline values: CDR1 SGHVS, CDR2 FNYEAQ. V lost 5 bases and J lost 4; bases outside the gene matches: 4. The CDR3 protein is CASSMGTVNEKLFF. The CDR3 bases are TGTGCCAGCAGCATGGGGACAGTTAATGAAAAACTGTTTTTT.

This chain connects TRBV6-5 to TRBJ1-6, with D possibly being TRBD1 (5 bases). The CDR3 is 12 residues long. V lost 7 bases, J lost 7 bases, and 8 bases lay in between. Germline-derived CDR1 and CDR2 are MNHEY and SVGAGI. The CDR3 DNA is TGTGCCAGCAAGACAGAAAATTCACCCCTCCACTTT. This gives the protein CASKTENSPLHF.

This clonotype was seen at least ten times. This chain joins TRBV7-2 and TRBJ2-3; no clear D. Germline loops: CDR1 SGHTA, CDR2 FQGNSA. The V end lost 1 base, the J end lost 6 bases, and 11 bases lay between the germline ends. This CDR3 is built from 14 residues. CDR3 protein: CASSLVLFRDTQYF. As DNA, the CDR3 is TGTGCCAGCAGCTTAGTACTATTCCGTGATACGCAGTATTTT.

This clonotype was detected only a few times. CDR3 bases: TGTGCCAGCAGCCAAGATAACAGACTCTATAATTCACCCCTCCACTTT. Its protein product is CASSQDNRLYNSPLHF. The V gene is TRBV3-1, the J gene TRBJ1-6; the D is unclear. The CDR3 sequence is 16 residues long. Trimming cost V 0 bases and J 3 bases, with 9 bases left between them. Germline-derived CDR1 and CDR2 are LGHDT and YNNKEL (reference sequence).

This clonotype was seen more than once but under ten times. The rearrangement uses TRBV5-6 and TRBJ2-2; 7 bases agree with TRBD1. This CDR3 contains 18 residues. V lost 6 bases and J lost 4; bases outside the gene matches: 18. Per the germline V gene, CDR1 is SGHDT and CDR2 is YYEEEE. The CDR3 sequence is CASTLISTGNASTGELFF. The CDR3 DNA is TGTGCCAGCACCCTAATTTCGACAGGGAACGCGAGCACCGGGGAGCTGTTTTTT. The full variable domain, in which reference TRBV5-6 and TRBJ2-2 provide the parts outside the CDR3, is DAGVTQSPTHLIKTRGQQVTLRCSPKSGHDTVSWYQQALGQGPQFIFQYYEEEERQRGNFPDRFSGHQFPNYSSELNVNALLLGDSALYLCASTLISTGNASTGELFFGEGSRLTVL.

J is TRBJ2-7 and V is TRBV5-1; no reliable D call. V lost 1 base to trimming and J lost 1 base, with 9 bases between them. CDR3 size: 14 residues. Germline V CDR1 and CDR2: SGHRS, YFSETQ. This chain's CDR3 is CASSLQTLSYEQYF. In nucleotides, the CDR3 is TGCGCCAGCAGCTTGCAGACACTATCCTACGAGCAGTACTTC.

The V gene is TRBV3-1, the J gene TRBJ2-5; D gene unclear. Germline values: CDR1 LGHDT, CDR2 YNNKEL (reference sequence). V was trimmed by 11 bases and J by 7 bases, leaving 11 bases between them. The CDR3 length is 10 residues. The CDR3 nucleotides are TGTGCCCCCCTCGGAGTGACCCAGTACTTC. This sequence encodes CAPLGVTQYF.

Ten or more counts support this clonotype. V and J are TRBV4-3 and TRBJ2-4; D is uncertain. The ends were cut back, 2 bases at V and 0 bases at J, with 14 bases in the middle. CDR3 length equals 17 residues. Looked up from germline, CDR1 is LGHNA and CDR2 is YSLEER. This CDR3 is CASSQFYSLQAKNIQYF. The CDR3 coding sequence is TGCGCCAGCAGCCAATTCTATAGCCTGCAAGCCAAAAACATTCAGTACTTC.

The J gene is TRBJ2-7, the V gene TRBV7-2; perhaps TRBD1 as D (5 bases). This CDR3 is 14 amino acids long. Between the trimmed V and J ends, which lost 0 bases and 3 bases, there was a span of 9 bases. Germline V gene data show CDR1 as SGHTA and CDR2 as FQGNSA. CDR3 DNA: TGTGCCAGCAGCTTAGCGTGGGGCAACTACGAGCAGTACTTC. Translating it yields CASSLAWGNYEQYF.

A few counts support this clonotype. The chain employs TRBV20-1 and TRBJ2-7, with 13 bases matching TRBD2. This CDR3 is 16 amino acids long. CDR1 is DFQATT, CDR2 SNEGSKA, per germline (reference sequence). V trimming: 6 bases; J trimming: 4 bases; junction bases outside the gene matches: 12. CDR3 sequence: CSAERRTSGRKYEQYF. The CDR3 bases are TGCAGTGCCGAGCGTCGGACTAGCGGGAGAAAGTACGAGCAGTACTTC.

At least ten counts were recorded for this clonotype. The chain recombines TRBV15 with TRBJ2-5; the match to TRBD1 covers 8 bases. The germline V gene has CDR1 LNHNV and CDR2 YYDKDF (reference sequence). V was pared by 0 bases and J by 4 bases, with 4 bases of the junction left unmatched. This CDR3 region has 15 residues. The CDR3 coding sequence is TGTGCCACCAGCAGAGACTCCGGACAGGGAGAGACCCAGTACTTC. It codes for CATSRDSGQGETQYF.

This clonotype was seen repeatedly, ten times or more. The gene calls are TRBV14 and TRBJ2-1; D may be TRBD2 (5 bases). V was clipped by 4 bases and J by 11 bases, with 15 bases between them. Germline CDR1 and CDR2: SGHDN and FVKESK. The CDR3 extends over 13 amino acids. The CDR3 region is CASSPNQGGQQFF. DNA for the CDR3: TGTGCCAGCAGCCCCAATCAAGGAGGCCAGCAGTTCTTC.

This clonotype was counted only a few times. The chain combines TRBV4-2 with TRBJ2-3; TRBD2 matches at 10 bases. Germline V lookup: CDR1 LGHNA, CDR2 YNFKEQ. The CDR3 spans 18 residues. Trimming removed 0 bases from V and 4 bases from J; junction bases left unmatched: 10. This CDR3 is CASSQDLPLAGEADTQYF. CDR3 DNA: TGTGCCAGCAGCCAAGATCTTCCCCTAGCGGGAGAGGCAGATACGCAGTATTTT.

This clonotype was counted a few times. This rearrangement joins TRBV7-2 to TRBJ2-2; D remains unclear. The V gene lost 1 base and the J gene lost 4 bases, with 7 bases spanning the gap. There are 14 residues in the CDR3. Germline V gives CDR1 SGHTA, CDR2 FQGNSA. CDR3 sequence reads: CASSLVQSTGELFF. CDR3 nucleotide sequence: TGTGCCAGCAGCTTAGTTCAGTCCACCGGGGAGCTGTTTTTT.

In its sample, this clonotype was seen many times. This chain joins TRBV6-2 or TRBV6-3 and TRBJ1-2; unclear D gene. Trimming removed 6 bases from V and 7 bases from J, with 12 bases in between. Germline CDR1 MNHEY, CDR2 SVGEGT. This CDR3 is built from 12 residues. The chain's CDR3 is CASRPGSFGYTF. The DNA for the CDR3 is TGTGCCAGCAGGCCGGGATCTTTTGGCTACACCTTC.